Presented here are 32 T cell receptor beta chains from one specimen sequenced in a study of blood T cell repertoires in COVID-19. Here immunoSEQ multiplex PCR was the method, and the copy in TCRdb shows in-frame clones only, minus some. This table has about 36,000 clones, around four fifths appearing once. The sequenced sample was peripheral blood. The receptors shown here come from an older man with acute or convalescent COVID-19.

This clone appeared a few times. V usage is TRBV6-1 and J usage is TRBJ1-3; D is possibly TRBD1 (6 bases). Germline V gene sequence: CDR1 MNHNS, CDR2 SASEGT. This CDR3 has 14 amino acids. V was cut by 6 bases and J by 8 bases, with 17 bases left in between. CDR3 sequence (DNA): TGTGCCAGCAGGGAGACAGGTAGCTCAGACACCATATATTTT. It specifies CASRETGSSDTIYF.

This clone was detected once. The chain links TRBV5-4 to TRBJ2-1, with 12 positions matching TRBD2. There are 16 residues in the CDR3. CDR1 is SGHNT, CDR2 YYREEE, per germline (reference sequence). The junction had 11 bases not matched to a gene; V was cut back by 4 bases and J by 9 bases. CDR3 region: CASSPNLAGGSREQFF. The CDR3 DNA follows: TGTGCCAGCAGCCCTAATCTAGCGGGGGGGAGTCGTGAGCAGTTCTTC.

The chain employs TRBV19 and TRBJ2-5, with D tentatively TRBD1 (5 bases). CDR3 length equals 16 residues. V lost 0 bases and J 1 base, leaving 12 bases between the germline ends. CDR1 is LNHDA, CDR2 SQIVND, per germline (reference sequence). For the CDR3, the DNA is TGTGCCAGTAGTATAGATATGGGGCAGACCCAAGAGACCCAGTACTTC. It is translated as CASSIDMGQTQETQYF.

The V and J genes are TRBV24-1 and TRBJ2-1; 7 nucleotides line up with TRBD1. Looked up from germline, CDR1 is KGHDR and CDR2 is SFDVKD. V lost 6 bases to trimming and J lost 4 bases; unmatched junction nucleotides: 8. This CDR3 has 15 residues. Here the CDR3 DNA reads TGTGCCACCAGTAATCCCCGGGACAGTTACAATGAGCAGTTCTTC. Encoded protein: CATSNPRDSYNEQFF.

This chain uses TRBV28 with TRBJ1-1; D is ambiguous. Looked up from germline, CDR1 is MDHEN and CDR2 is SYDVKM. The CDR3 has 12 residues. V dropped 3 bases and J dropped 11 bases, with 13 bases sitting between them. The DNA for the CDR3 is TGTGCCAGCAGTTTCCTCTCGGCGGGGGCTTTCTTT. As protein: CASSFLSAGAFF.

The J gene is TRBJ2-7, the V gene TRBV28, with D possibly being TRBD1 (5 bases). The CDR3 runs 14 residues. The V and J ends lost 1 base and 0 bases respectively, with 7 bases between them. Germline loops: CDR1 MDHEN, CDR2 SYDVKM. The CDR3 nucleotides read TGTGCCAGCAGTTTATCACAGGCCTCCTACGAGCAGTACTTC. Translation: CASSLSQASYEQYF.

The V call is TRBV14, the J call TRBJ2-7, with 8 bases identical to TRBD1. V was clipped by 0 bases and J by 5 bases; unmatched bases: 6. Germline V gives CDR1 SGHDN, CDR2 FVKESK. CDR3 length: 15 amino acids. The CDR3, as DNA: TGTGCCAGCAGCCAAGAGTACAGGGGGGTCCACGAGCAGTACTTC. Translating gives CASSQEYRGVHEQYF.

This chain connects TRBV7-2 to TRBJ2-7; D is uncertain. Germline V CDR1 and CDR2: SGHTA, FQGNSA. There are 14 residues in the CDR3. Trimming removed 1 base from V and 5 bases from J, with 12 bases in between. CDR3 region: CASSLVSHDNEQYF. In DNA form, the CDR3 reads TGTGCCAGCAGCTTAGTTTCCCATGACAACGAGCAGTACTTC. Supplemented by reference TRBV7-2 and TRBJ2-7, the full variable domain reads GAGVSQSPSNKVTEKGKDVELRCDPISGHTALYWYRQSLGQGLEFLIYFQGNSAPDKSGLPSDRFSAERTGGSVSTLTIQRTQQEDSAVYLCASSLVSHDNEQYFGPGTRLTVT.

This rearrangement joins TRBV6-5 to TRBJ2-3, with 10 bases matching TRBD2. Germline CDR1 reads MNHEY; CDR2 reads SVGAGI. The CDR3 totals 15 residues. Trimming at V came to 6 bases and at J to 6 bases, leaving 9 bases not matched to a gene. CDR3 loop: CASSTERGGADTQYF. The CDR3 DNA reads as TGTGCCAGCAGCACCGAGCGGGGGGGCGCGGATACGCAGTATTTT.

The CDR3 DNA is TGTGCCAGCAGCCAAGCGGGGACAGGGGCGCGCTACGAGCAGTACTTC. Amino acids: CASSQAGTGARYEQYF. V usage is TRBV3-1 (or the pseudogene TRBV3-2) and J usage is TRBJ2-7, with 10 bases that match TRBD1. CDR3 length: 16 residues. With V trimmed by 1 base and J by 3 bases, 6 bases remained unmatched. Germline assignment: CDR1 LGHDT and CDR2 YNNKEL (reference sequence).

The CDR3 here is CASSDYRGLEAFF. CDR3 coding DNA: TGCGCCAGCAGTGATTACAGGGGGCTTGAAGCTTTCTTT. The chain has TRBV10-2 and TRBJ1-1; TRBD1 aligns across 9 bases. CDR3 length: 13 amino acids. From germline, CDR1 is WSHSY and CDR2 SAAADI. The V gene end was trimmed by 3 bases and the J gene end by 7 bases; junction bases not matched to a gene: 3.

This clone was observed a handful of times. The chain couples TRBV7-6 to TRBJ2-7, with TRBD1 identical over 8 bases. The CDR3 is made up of 15 amino acids. Looked up from germline, CDR1 is SGHVS and CDR2 is FNYEAQ. J was trimmed by 7 bases and V by 4 bases; bases with no gene match: 12. In DNA, the CDR3 is TGTGCCAGCAGCTCGCACAGGGGGAAAGGCTGGGAGCAGTACTTC. As protein: CASSSHRGKGWEQYF.

The chain carries TRBV29-1 and TRBJ1-1, with D perhaps matching TRBD1 (5 bases). Per the germline V gene, CDR1 is SQVTM and CDR2 is ANQGSEA. The CDR3 is 13 amino acids. V dropped 7 bases and J dropped 1 base, with 13 bases sitting between them. For the CDR3, the DNA is TGCAGCGCCGGGGGGGTCGGGAACACTGAAGCTTTCTTT. Translated, it gives CSAGGVGNTEAFF.

This chain joins TRBV6-1 and TRBJ1-1; 8 nucleotides line up with TRBD1. V shed 3 bases, J shed 4 bases, and the junction held 7 bases outside the gene matches. Germline V CDR1 and CDR2: MNHNS, SASEGT. The CDR3 is made up of 15 amino acids. CDR3 protein: CASSDWTGIGTEAFF. CDR3 nucleotides: TGTGCCAGCAGTGATTGGACAGGGATAGGCACTGAAGCTTTCTTT.

The gene calls are TRBV9 and TRBJ1-3; a possible D gene is TRBD1 (6 bases). Germline lookup yields CDR1 SGDLS and CDR2 YYNGEE. V was cut by 2 bases and J by 4 bases, with 16 bases left in between. CDR3 length: 16 amino acids. CDR3 DNA: TGTGCCAGCAGCGTCGGGACACCTACCCCCGGAAACACCATATATTTT. It specifies CASSVGTPTPGNTIYF. Combining the CDR3 with reference TRBV9 and TRBJ1-3 gives the whole variable domain DSGVTQTPKHLITATGQRVTLRCSPRSGDLSVYWYQQSLDQGLQFLIQYYNGEERAKGNILERFSAQQFPDLHSELNLSSLELGDSALYFCASSVGTPTPGNTIYFGEGSWLTVV.

This chain links TRBV4-3 with TRBJ1-4, with TRBD1 identical over 10 bases. The ends lost 0 bases at V and 4 bases at J; junction bases unmatched: 5. Per the germline V gene, CDR1 is LGHNA and CDR2 is YSLEER. The CDR3 runs 17 residues. CDR3 loop: CASSQDPGTGVNEKLFF. The CDR3, as DNA: TGCGCCAGCAGCCAAGACCCCGGGACAGGGGTTAATGAAAAACTGTTTTTT.

V and J are TRBV11-2 and TRBJ1-6; D is possibly TRBD1 (6 bases). Trimming removed 5 bases from V and 5 bases from J, with 16 bases in between. The CDR3 totals 16 residues. Germline CDR1 is SGHAT and CDR2 is FQNNGV. The CDR3 spells CASSPTRTEHNSPLHF. In nucleotides, the CDR3 is TGTGCCAGCAGCCCCACCAGGACAGAACATAATTCACCCCTCCACTTT.

The chain recombines TRBV7-9 with TRBJ2-5, with D maybe TRBD1 (5 bases). Trimming removed 7 bases at V and 2 bases at J, with 17 bases between. CDR3 length equals 15 residues. The germline CDR1 and CDR2 sequences are SEHNR and FQNEAQ (reference sequence). CDR3 region: CASTLLGHEQETQYF. The DNA of the CDR3 is TGTGCCAGCACCCTCTTAGGACATGAACAAGAGACCCAGTACTTC.

The genes are TRBV6-6 and TRBJ1-3, with D maybe TRBD1 (5 bases). The CDR3 totals 13 residues. Germline V CDR1 and CDR2: MNHNY, SVGAGI (reference sequence). V was trimmed by 8 bases and J by 4 bases, leaving 12 bases between them. The CDR3 nucleotides are TGTGCCAGCTCGGGGGACCCCGGAAACACCATATATTTT. Translation: CASSGDPGNTIYF.

The chain has TRBV2 and TRBJ1-5; 10 positions match TRBD1. Germline V lookup: CDR1 SNHLY, CDR2 FYNNEI. This CDR3 is built from 14 residues. V lost 6 bases and J lost 6; bases outside the gene matches: 5. As DNA, the CDR3 is TGTGCCAGCAGGGGGACAGGGGCGAGTCAGCCCCAGCATTTT. Amino acids: CASRGTGASQPQHF.

This clone was detected a few times. The chain has TRBV30 and TRBJ1-6; perhaps TRBD1 as D (5 bases). Germline assignment: CDR1 GTSNPN and CDR2 SVGIG (reference sequence). Trimming removed 3 bases from V and 8 bases from J, with 14 bases in between. CDR3 length equals 14 residues. DNA for the CDR3: TGTGCCTGGAGAAAACCAAGCAGGGATTCACCCCTCCACTTT. This gives the protein CAWRKPSRDSPLHF. Drawing the rest from reference TRBV30 and TRBJ1-6, the complete variable domain is SQTIHQWPATLVQPVGSPLSLECTVEGTSNPNLYWYRQAAGRGLQLLFYSVGIGQISSEVPQNLSASRPQDRQFILSSKKLLLSDSGFYLCAWRKPSRDSPLHFGNGTRLTVT.

V gene TRBV10-2 combines with J gene TRBJ2-2; tentatively, D is TRBD1 (5 bases). Germline V gene data show CDR1 as WSHSY and CDR2 as SAAADI. There are 15 residues in the CDR3. Trimming left V 2 bases short and J 0 bases short, with 7 bases between. The CDR3 region is CASSEARANTGELFF. The CDR3 coding sequence is TGCGCCAGCAGTGAGGCCAGGGCGAACACCGGGGAGCTGTTTTTT.

This chain uses TRBV4-3 with TRBJ1-6; no clear D. Trimming pared 0 bases from V and 7 bases from J, leaving 13 bases between. Germline values: CDR1 LGHNA, CDR2 YSLEER. The CDR3 is 16 residues long. As DNA, the CDR3 is TGCGCCAGCAGCCAAGAGGGGAGACCGCCCAATTCACCCCTCCACTTT. Translated, it gives CASSQEGRPPNSPLHF.

The rearrangement joins TRBV25-1 to TRBJ1-1; TRBD1 is a possible D gene (6 bases). Trimming shortened V by 9 bases and J by 3 bases, and 26 bases separated the two germline ends. The germline gives CDR1 MGHDK, CDR2 SYGVNS. This CDR3 contains 17 residues. The CDR3 loop is CARPRKEAGAQDTEAFF. CDR3 DNA: TGTGCCAGACCAAGAAAGGAGGCAGGGGCTCAGGACACTGAAGCTTTCTTT.

The chain combines TRBV30 with TRBJ1-2, with a tentative D call TRBD1 (6 bases). The CDR3 spans 13 residues. V lost 2 bases and J lost 4, with 11 bases in between. The germline V gene encodes CDR1 GTSNPN and CDR2 SVGIG (reference sequence). For the CDR3, the DNA is TGTGCCTGGAGTCCAGGGGTTCGCTATGGCTACACCTTC. Translated, it gives CAWSPGVRYGYTF.

The chain combines TRBV7-2 with TRBJ2-1; D gene uncertain. V lost 3 bases and J 0 bases, leaving 6 bases between the germline ends. CDR1 and CDR2 (germline): SGHTA, FQGNSA. This CDR3 spans 14 amino acids. In DNA form, the CDR3 reads TGTGCCAGCAGCTTCGGCGGCTCCTACAATGAGCAGTTCTTC. Protein: CASSFGGSYNEQFF.

This clone appeared once. This sequence joins TRBV24-1 and TRBJ2-2; D is possibly TRBD1 (6 bases). Trimming cost V 6 bases and J 0 bases, with 16 bases left between them. The CDR3 loop spans 17 amino acids. Per germline, CDR1 KGHDR and CDR2 SFDVKD. The CDR3, as DNA: TGTGCCACCAGTTCCCGCGTCAGGGGAACGAACACCGGGGAGCTGTTTTTT. This codes for CATSSRVRGTNTGELFF.

This clone turned up a few times. The chain carries TRBV5-1 and TRBJ1-2; 9 bases are shared with TRBD1. The germline V gene encodes CDR1 SGHRS and CDR2 YFSETQ. V was clipped by 0 bases and J by 4 bases; unmatched bases: 4. The CDR3 totals 15 residues. DNA of the CDR3: TGCGCCAGCAGCTTGGGAACAGGGGGCCCCTATGGCTACACCTTC. This sequence encodes CASSLGTGGPYGYTF.

This rearrangement joins TRBV18 to TRBJ1-3; 7 bases line up with TRBD1. The CDR3 sequence is 16 residues long. CDR1 KGHSH and CDR2 LQKENI come from the germline V gene. Trimming removed 4 bases from V and 0 bases from J; junction bases left unmatched: 6. CDR3 nucleotides: TGTGCCAGCTCACTGGGACAGCTCAACTCTGGAAACACCATATATTTT. Protein sequence: CASSLGQLNSGNTIYF. The full variable domain, in which reference TRBV18 and TRBJ1-3 provide the parts outside the CDR3, is NAGVMQNPRHLVRRRGQEARLRCSPMKGHSHVYWYRQLPEEGLKFMVYLQKENIIDESGMPKERFSAEFPKEGPSILRIQQVVRGDSAAYFCASSLGQLNSGNTIYFGEGSWLTVV.

The V call is TRBV4-3, the J call TRBJ2-2; 7 bases fit TRBD1. V was pared by 4 bases and J by 0 bases, with 5 bases of the junction left unmatched. The CDR3 length is 16 residues. CDR1 and CDR2 (germline): LGHNA, YSLEER. The CDR3 is CASSLGTASNTGELFF. CDR3 bases: TGCGCCAGCAGCCTCGGGACAGCTTCGAACACCGGGGAGCTGTTTTTT.

The rearrangement links TRBV11-2 to TRBJ2-7, with D perhaps TRBD1 (5 bases). V lost 4 bases to trimming and J lost 6 bases, with 10 bases between them. The CDR3 runs to 12 residues. Germline CDR1 SGHAT, CDR2 FQNNGV. CDR3 sequence (DNA): TGTGCCAGCAGCTCGCAGGGCTTCGAGCAGTACTTC. Translated: CASSSQGFEQYF.

V gene TRBV29-1 combines with J gene TRBJ1-1; weak D call: TRBD1 (5 bases). Germline loops: CDR1 SQVTM, CDR2 ANQGSEA. The V end was cut by 4 bases, the J end by 3 bases, with 6 bases between. CDR3 length: 11 amino acids. CDR3 coding DNA: TGCAGCGTTGCGGGGGACACTGAAGCTTTCTTT. Encoded protein: CSVAGDTEAFF.